This entry lists 27 T cell receptor beta chains sequenced from one sample in a study of blood T cell repertoires in COVID-19. TCRdb's table, derived via immunoSEQ multiplex PCR, lists solely in-frame clones and lacks some. The table lists approximately 240,000 clones, over 90% of them singletons, with more than 0.8% in the top ten. Sequences were obtained from peripheral blood. The receptors were gathered from a man younger than 40 with COVID-19, enrolled during active disease.

The rearrangement links TRBV2 to TRBJ1-2, with 8 bases matching TRBD1. The germline gives CDR1 SNHLY, CDR2 FYNNEI. V trimming: 5 bases; J trimming: 1 base; junction bases outside the gene matches: 12. The CDR3 spans 17 residues. The CDR3 DNA is TGTGCCAGCAGTTTAACGACAGGGGATTTCATTAACTATGGCTACACCTTC. Its translation is CASSLTTGDFINYGYTF.

The rearrangement links TRBV10-3 to TRBJ1-1; 10 bases agree with TRBD1. The CDR3 sequence is 20 residues long. V was pared by 2 bases and J by 2 bases, with 17 bases of the junction left unmatched. Per the germline V gene, CDR1 is ENHRY and CDR2 is SYGVKD. The chain's CDR3 is CAISEPIQTGTGVSNTEAFF. CDR3 DNA: TGTGCCATCAGTGAGCCTATCCAAACCGGGACAGGGGTATCAAACACTGAAGCTTTCTTT.

The chain recombines TRBV9 with TRBJ1-4; possible D gene TRBD1, 5 bases. V gave up 4 bases and J gave up 7 bases, with 14 bases separating them. CDR1 is SGDLS, CDR2 YYNGEE, per germline. CDR3 length equals 14 residues. CDR3 sequence (DNA): TGTGCCAGCAGCCCCCCGGGGGGAGGTGAAAAACTGTTTTTT. Its translation is CASSPPGGGEKLFF.

This rearrangement joins TRBV4-2 to TRBJ1-2; no reliable D call. V lost 0 bases to trimming and J lost 6 bases, with 8 bases between them. The germline gives CDR1 LGHNA, CDR2 YNFKEQ. The CDR3 has 13 amino acids. The CDR3 coding sequence is TGTGCCAGCAGCCAAGATCCCGTAGATGGCTACACCTTC. As protein: CASSQDPVDGYTF.

This chain uses TRBV6-2 or TRBV6-3 with TRBJ1-5; tentatively, D is TRBD1 (6 bases). There are 17 residues in the CDR3. V lost 2 bases to trimming and J lost 2 bases, with 16 bases between them. Germline V lookup: CDR1 MNHEY, CDR2 SVGEGT. DNA for the CDR3: TGTGCCAGCAGTTACGGATACCAGGGGACGCGCAATCAGCCCCAGCATTTT. Translated: CASSYGYQGTRNQPQHF.

The rearrangement uses TRBV11-3 and TRBJ2-2; perhaps TRBD1 as D (6 bases). The CDR3 is 13 amino acids. The germline CDR1 and CDR2 sequences are SGHNT and YENEEA. V was shortened by 8 bases and J by 2 bases, with 9 bases between the two germline ends. In DNA, the CDR3 is TGTGCCAGCTCACAGGGCAACACCGGGGAGCTGTTTTTT. Translation gives CASSQGNTGELFF.

V is TRBV29-1 and J is TRBJ1-2, with unresolved D. The CDR3 is made up of 12 amino acids. The germline gives CDR1 SQVTM, CDR2 ANQGSEA. Trimming pared 3 bases from V and 3 bases from J, leaving 8 bases between. The CDR3 reads CSVEGSHYGYTF. The CDR3 region has the DNA TGCAGCGTTGAGGGCAGCCACTATGGCTACACCTTC. The whole variable domain, remainder taken from reference TRBV29-1 and TRBJ1-2, is SAVISQKPSRDICQRGTSLTIQCQVDSQVTMMFWYRQQPGQSLTLIATANQGSEATYESGFVIDKFPISRPNLTFSTLTVSNMSPEDSSIYLCSVEGSHYGYTFGSGTRLTVV.

The rearrangement uses TRBV29-1 and TRBJ1-2; weak D call: TRBD1 (5 bases). The CDR3 length is 13 residues. Germline CDR1 is SQVTM and CDR2 is ANQGSEA. V was cut by 7 bases and J by 12 bases, with 24 bases left in between. The CDR3 region is CSARPSQGYVHTF. Written as DNA, the CDR3 is TGCAGCGCCCGACCCTCGCAGGGCTACGTTCACACCTTC.

The rearrangement links TRBV2 to TRBJ1-4, with TRBD1 as a possible D gene (5 bases). Trimming left V 7 bases short and J 13 bases short, with 16 bases between. The CDR3 covers 12 residues. CDR1 is SNHLY and CDR2 is FYNNEI in the germline V gene. As DNA, the CDR3 is TGTGCCAGCAAGCTCCAGGGCGTGAGACTGTTTTTT. Encoded protein: CASKLQGVRLFF. Filled out from reference TRBV2 and TRBJ1-4, the complete variable domain reads EPEVTQTPSHQVTQMGQEVILRCVPISNHLYFYWYRQILGQKVEFLVSFYNNEISEKSEIFDDQFSVERPDGSNFTLKIRSTKLEDSAMYFCASKLQGVRLFFGSGTQLSVL.

This clone was recorded a few times. The V call is TRBV5-4, the J call TRBJ2-2; 7 bases are shared with TRBD1. Germline-derived CDR1 and CDR2 are SGHNT and YYREEE (reference sequence). Trimming cost V 4 bases and J 2 bases; bases outside gene matches: 5. CDR3 length: 15 residues. CDR3 region: CASSPGQSNTGELFF. CDR3 sequence (DNA): TGTGCCAGCAGCCCGGGACAGTCCAACACCGGGGAGCTGTTTTTT.

This rearrangement joins TRBV9 to TRBJ2-1; a weak D match, TRBD1 (6 bases). CDR1 and CDR2 from the germline V gene are SGDLS and YYNGEE. The ends were cut back, 4 bases at V and 8 bases at J, with 13 bases in the middle. The CDR3 totals 13 residues. DNA of the CDR3: TGTGCCAGCAGCCCAATAGGGGGATATGAGCAGTTCTTC. Its protein product is CASSPIGGYEQFF.

This rearrangement joins TRBV7-6 to TRBJ2-7; 8 bases fit TRBD1. V trimming: 7 bases; J trimming: 4 bases; junction bases outside the gene matches: 12. In germline, CDR1 is SGHVS, CDR2 FNYEAQ. The length of the CDR3 is 15 residues. CDR3: CASTLRTGPDYEQYF. In DNA form, the CDR3 reads TGTGCCAGCACCCTCCGGACAGGGCCAGATTACGAGCAGTACTTC. Filled out from reference TRBV7-6 and TRBJ2-7, the complete variable domain reads GAGVSQSPRYKVTKRGQDVALRCDPISGHVSLYWYRQALGQGPEFLTYFNYEAQQDKSGLPNDRFSAERPEGSISTLTIQRTEQRDSAMYRCASTLRTGPDYEQYFGPGTRLTVT.

This clone was seen only once. The chain couples TRBV10-2 to TRBJ2-3; 7 nucleotides agree with TRBD1. Germline CDR1 is WSHSY and CDR2 is SAAADI. Unmatched junction bases numbered 13, after V lost 5 bases and J lost 2 bases. CDR3 length equals 17 residues. CDR3 coding DNA: TGCGCCAGCAGTCCCCCGGGGACAGCTTCCTTCACAGATACGCAGTATTTT. Amino acids: CASSPPGTASFTDTQYF.

Only a few counts were recorded for this clone. Other DNA sequences in this specimen translate into the identical CDR3. The chain has TRBV5-4 and TRBJ1-5; 9 nucleotides agree with TRBD1. CDR3 length: 15 amino acids. Germline CDR1 and CDR2: SGHNT and YYREEE (reference sequence). After removal of 2 bases from V and 3 bases from J, the junction contained 3 bases not matched to a gene. The CDR3, as DNA: TGTGCCAGCAGCTTACAGGGGGCGAACAATCAGCCCCAGCATTTT. Translation gives CASSLQGANNQPQHF.

J is TRBJ1-1 and V is TRBV24-1; 10 bases map to TRBD1. After removal of 8 bases from V and 4 bases from J, the junction contained 15 bases not matched to a gene. Germline V lookup: CDR1 KGHDR, CDR2 SFDVKD. The CDR3 has 17 residues. In DNA, the CDR3 is TGTGCCACCACCACCTATGGGGACAGGGGCTGGAGCACTGAAGCTTTCTTT. Encoded protein: CATTTYGDRGWSTEAFF.

V is TRBV5-6 and J is TRBJ1-2; 9 positions match TRBD1. Trimming removed 4 bases from V and 4 bases from J; junction bases left unmatched: 11. This CDR3 spans 16 amino acids. Germline CDR1 reads SGHDT; CDR2 reads YYEEEE. The CDR3 spells CASSPTGQGLSYGYTF. DNA for the CDR3: TGTGCCAGCAGCCCCACGGGACAGGGACTATCCTATGGCTACACCTTC.

The V and J genes are TRBV2 and TRBJ2-2; TRBD2 aligns across 12 bases. Losses at the gene ends were 5 bases for V and 4 bases for J; bases not matched to a gene: 8. This CDR3 comprises 17 residues. The germline V gene has CDR1 SNHLY and CDR2 FYNNEI. Written as DNA, the CDR3 is TGTGCCAGCAGTTTTCGACTAGCGGGGGAGAGCACCGGGGAGCTGTTTTTT. As protein: CASSFRLAGESTGELFF.

The chain recombines TRBV19 with TRBJ2-5; a possible D gene is TRBD2 (6 bases). The V end was cut by 7 bases, the J end by 6 bases, with 9 bases between. The germline V gene has CDR1 LNHDA and CDR2 SQIVND (reference sequence). The CDR3 contains 11 residues. The CDR3 DNA reads as TGTGCCAGTAAGGAGGGACAGACCCAGTACTTC. This translates into CASKEGQTQYF.

The chain combines TRBV7-7 with TRBJ1-3, with no clear D. Deletions cut 2 bases from V and 3 bases from J, with 14 bases between. This CDR3 region has 16 residues. Germline CDR1 reads SSHAT; CDR2 reads FNYEAQ (reference sequence). CDR3 in amino acids: CASSLSSLSYGNTIYF. The CDR3 coding sequence is TGTGCCAGCAGCTTATCATCCCTTAGCTATGGAAACACCATATATTTT.

The V gene is TRBV7-9, the J gene TRBJ1-2; D unresolved. The germline V and J ends were trimmed by 5 bases and 11 bases, with 15 bases remaining between them. Germline CDR1 and CDR2: SEHNR and FQNEAQ (reference sequence). The CDR3 length is 12 residues. The CDR3 protein is CASSPQDGLYTF. DNA for the CDR3: TGTGCCAGCAGCCCCCAGGACGGACTATACACCTTC.

The chain links TRBV30 to TRBJ1-4; 8 bases match TRBD1. Germline V gives CDR1 GTSNPN, CDR2 SVGIG (reference sequence). The CDR3 is 14 residues long. V lost 3 bases, J lost 8 bases, and 8 bases stayed unmatched. Here the CDR3 DNA reads TGTGCCTGGAGGACGCGACAGGGGAGCGAAAAACTGTTTTTT. This gives the protein CAWRTRQGSEKLFF.

The V call is TRBV7-6, the J call TRBJ1-1; 7 bases are shared with TRBD1. The CDR3 is 19 residues long. Unmatched junction bases numbered 14, after V lost 0 bases and J lost 1 base. The germline V gene has CDR1 SGHVS and CDR2 FNYEAQ. CDR3 sequence reads: CASSLAESETGTKNTEAFF. The CDR3 DNA reads TGTGCCAGCAGCTTAGCCGAGTCAGAGACAGGGACCAAGAACACTGAAGCTTTCTTT.

The genes are TRBV11-2 and TRBJ2-5, with 8 bases aligning to TRBD2. Germline-derived CDR1 and CDR2 are SGHAT and FQNNGV. Losses at the gene ends were 5 bases for V and 5 bases for J; bases not matched to a gene: 4. This CDR3 spans 13 amino acids. The chain's CDR3 is CASSPLAGETQYF. The CDR3 region has the DNA TGTGCCAGCAGCCCCTTAGCGGGGGAGACCCAGTACTTC.

The chain carries TRBV27 and TRBJ1-4, with TRBD1 identical over 11 bases. Germline V gives CDR1 MNHEY, CDR2 SMNVEV (reference sequence). The CDR3 sequence is 15 residues long. V lost 5 bases, J lost 8 bases, and 7 bases stayed unmatched. For the CDR3, the DNA is TGTGCCAGCAGTCCCCGGGACAGGGGGAGAGAAAAACTGTTTTTT. Its translation is CASSPRDRGREKLFF.

The chain couples TRBV7-3 to TRBJ2-2; D might be TRBD1 (5 bases). Trimming removed 5 bases at V and 1 base at J, with 8 bases between. This CDR3 has 14 residues. The germline V gene encodes CDR1 SGHTA and CDR2 FQGTGA. The CDR3 spells CASSVQGNTGELFF. The CDR3 nucleotides are TGTGCCAGCAGCGTCCAGGGGAACACCGGGGAGCTGTTTTTT.

The chain is built from TRBV2 and TRBJ1-4; 7 nucleotides align to TRBD1. The ends lost 2 bases at V and 8 bases at J; junction bases unmatched: 8. This CDR3 region has 15 residues. The V gene's germline CDR1 is SNHLY and CDR2 FYNNEI. CDR3 sequence (DNA): TGTGCCAGCAGTGAATATAGACAGGGAGGAGAAAAACTGTTTTTT. Amino acids: CASSEYRQGGEKLFF.

This clone was detected only once. The chain links TRBV18 to TRBJ2-7; D might be TRBD1 (6 bases). Trimming took off 0 bases at V and 1 base at J, with 13 bases between the two ends. The germline V gene has CDR1 KGHSH and CDR2 LQKENI. The CDR3 length is 16 residues. CDR3 loop: CASSPPAGVGSYEQYF. The CDR3 region has the DNA TGTGCCAGCTCACCACCGGCAGGGGTCGGGTCCTACGAGCAGTACTTC.